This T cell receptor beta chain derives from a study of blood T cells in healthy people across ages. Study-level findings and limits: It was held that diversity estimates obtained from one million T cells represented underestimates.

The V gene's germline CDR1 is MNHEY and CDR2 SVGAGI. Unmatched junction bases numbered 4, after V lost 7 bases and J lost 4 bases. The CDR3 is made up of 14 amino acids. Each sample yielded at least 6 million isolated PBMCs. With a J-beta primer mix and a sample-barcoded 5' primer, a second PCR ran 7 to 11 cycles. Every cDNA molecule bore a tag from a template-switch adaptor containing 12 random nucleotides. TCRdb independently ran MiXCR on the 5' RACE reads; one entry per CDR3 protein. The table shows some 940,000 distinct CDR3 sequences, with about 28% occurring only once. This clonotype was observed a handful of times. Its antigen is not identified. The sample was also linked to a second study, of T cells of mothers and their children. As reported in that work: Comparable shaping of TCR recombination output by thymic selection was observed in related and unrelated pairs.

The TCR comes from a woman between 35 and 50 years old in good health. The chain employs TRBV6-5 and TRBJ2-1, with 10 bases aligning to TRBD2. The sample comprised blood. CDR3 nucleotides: TGTGCCAGCAACCCAGCGGGGGGGTACAATGAGCAGTTCTTC. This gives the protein CASNPAGGYNEQFF.